This TCR beta chain appears in the sequencing data of a study of cytomegalovirus exposure and HLA in healthy donors. A remark on this clone: Its antigen is currently unknown.

Study-level results: Associated with cytomegalovirus, according to the listing, were 170 or so TCR beta chains. Many donors carried some public TCRs, although rarity characterized most TCR sequences.

Researchers ran the PCR with 60 Vbeta and 13 Jbeta primers. Profiled with immunoSEQ multiplex PCR; TCRdb holds only in-frame clones, not every one. The sample contains 95,000 to 150,000 clones, about 80% of which appear only once. In germline, CDR1 is MDHEN, CDR2 SYDVKM. The CDR3 loop spans 11 amino acids. Trimming pared 7 bases from V and 5 bases from J, leaving 8 bases between. Sequenced: PBMCs. The origin of this receptor is a woman aged 35 to 49 in good health and CMV-seropositive. The chain employs TRBV28 and TRBJ1-1; D is undetermined. CDR3 nucleotides: TGTGCCAGCACCCTAAGTACTGAAGCTTTCTTT. Translating it yields CASTLSTEAFF.